This TCR beta chain was profiled in a study of Ad26.COV2.S vaccination and SARS-CoV-2 variants. On the study more broadly: Donor was assigned to the Ad26.COV2.S arm of trial COV1001. Participants got Ad26.COV2.S intramuscularly, once or twice 56 days apart.

As for treatment: about 20 received Ad26.COV2.S at low or high dose, single or two shots; roughly five received placebo; per-sample allocation not given. Day 63 following the first vaccine or placebo injection was when the samples were taken. It was Wuhan-strain SARS-CoV-2 spike that the Ad26 vaccine vector expressed. Sequencing was performed with immunoSEQ multiplex PCR; in TCRdb, only in-frame clones are kept and a portion is missing. Among hundreds of thousands of clones, 75% to 90% were seen once, and the ten largest hold approximately 11%. V dropped 4 bases and J dropped 0 bases, with 15 bases sitting between them. Germline V lookup: CDR1 LGHNA, CDR2 YSLEER. CDR3 size: 17 residues.

The receptor's source is a person between 18 and 59 years old who received the Ad26.COV2.S COVID-19 vaccine or a placebo. Sequenced here: peripheral blood, sampled in a trial of Ad26.COV2.S vaccine versus placebo. The chain recombines TRBV4-3 with TRBJ2-2; tentatively, D is TRBD1 or TRBD2 (6 bases each). The CDR3 nucleotides read TGCGCCAGCAGCCGGGGGGCCTCGGAGGCGAACACCGGGGAGCTGTTTTTT. This encodes CASSRGASEANTGELFF.